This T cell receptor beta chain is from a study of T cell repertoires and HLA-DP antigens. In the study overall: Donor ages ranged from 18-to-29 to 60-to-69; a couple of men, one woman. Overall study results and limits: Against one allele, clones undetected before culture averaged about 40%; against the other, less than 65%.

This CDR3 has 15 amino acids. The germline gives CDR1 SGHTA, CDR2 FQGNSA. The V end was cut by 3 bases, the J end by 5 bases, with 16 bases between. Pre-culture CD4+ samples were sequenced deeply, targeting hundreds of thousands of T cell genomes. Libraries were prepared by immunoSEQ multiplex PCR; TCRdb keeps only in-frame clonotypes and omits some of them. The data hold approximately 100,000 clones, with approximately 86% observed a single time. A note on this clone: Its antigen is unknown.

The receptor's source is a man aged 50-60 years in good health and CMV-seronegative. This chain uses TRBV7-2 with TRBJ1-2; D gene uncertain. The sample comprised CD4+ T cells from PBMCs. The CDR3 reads CASSFQTLPQYGYTF. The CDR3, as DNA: TGTGCCAGCAGCTTTCAGACCTTGCCCCAATATGGCTACACCTTC.